The rows below give T cell receptor beta chains drawn from one sample of a study of shared clonotypes between healthy human individuals. Profiled with immunoSEQ multiplex PCR; TCRdb holds only in-frame clones, not every one. The sample shows some 1.5 million clones, 96% of them seen only once. The sample was naive CD4+ T cells sorted from blood. Source of these receptors: a man aged 25-40 years in good health. CDR3s include the opening cysteine and the closing phenylalanine or tryptophan. A D gene is named only where the DNA matches it firmly. Size values are once, few and many counts, or a class for expanded clones, and some rows have none.

j_call,v_call,clone_size,d_call,cdr3_aa,cdr3_nt
TRBJ2-7,TRBV9,once,TRBD2,CASSAGLAGDYEQYF,TGTGCCAGCAGCGCCGGACTAGCGGGAGACTACGAGCAGTACTTC
TRBJ1-5,TRBV6-1,few,-,CASSGPFSNQPQHF,TGTGCCAGCAGTGGACCCTTTAGCAATCAGCCCCAGCATTTT
TRBJ1-4,TRBV28,-,-,CASSPPRPNEKLFF,TGTGCCAGCAGTCCCCCGAGACCTAATGAAAAACTGTTTTTT
TRBJ2-1,TRBV2,-,-,CASSGGLNYNEQFF,TGTGCCAGCAGTGGAGGGCTAAACTACAATGAGCAGTTCTTC
TRBJ2-3,TRBV11-1,-,TRBD2,CASSSVELAGVYLDTQYF,TGTGCCAGCAGTTCTGTCGAGTTGGCGGGAGTCTATCTAGATACGCAGTATTTT
TRBJ1-1,TRBV2,-,-,CASSEGVYTEAFF,TGTGCCAGCAGTGAAGGGGTTTACACTGAAGCTTTCTTT
TRBJ1-2,TRBV30,-,-,CAWSAEPGAYRYTF,TGTGCCTGGAGTGCCGAACCGGGAGCCTATCGCTACACCTTC
TRBJ2-2,TRBV5-5,-,-,CASSPDPFTGELFF,TGTGCCAGCAGCCCGGATCCGTTCACCGGGGAGCTGTTTTTT
TRBJ2-1,TRBV7-3,-,TRBD2,CASSSGTSGRNEQFF,TGTGCCAGCAGCTCCGGGACTAGCGGGAGGAATGAGCAGTTCTTC
TRBJ2-1,TRBV13,-,-,CASSPFFLWNEQFF,TGTGCCAGCAGCCCCTTCTTTTTATGGAATGAGCAGTTCTTC
TRBJ1-4,TRBV28,-,-,CASSLRVVGANEKLFF,TGTGCCAGCAGTTTGCGGGTAGTAGGTGCGAATGAAAAACTGTTTTTT
TRBJ1-2,TRBV5-4,-,-,CASSARAEYGYTF,TGTGCCAGCAGCGCGCGGGCAGAGTATGGCTACACCTTC
TRBJ2-7,TRBV9,-,TRBD1,CASSVGDRASYEQYF,TGTGCCAGCAGCGTAGGGGACAGGGCCTCCTACGAGCAGTACTTC
TRBJ2-1,TRBV9,-,-,CASSPRGAKAEQFF,TGTGCCAGCAGCCCCCGGGGGGCGAAGGCTGAGCAGTTCTTC
TRBJ2-7,TRBV27,-,TRBD1,CASSYSGTGLYEQYF,TGTGCCAGCAGTTACTCCGGGACAGGGCTATACGAGCAGTACTTC
TRBJ2-5,TRBV9,-,TRBD2,CASSVAGGWGQETQYF,TGTGCCAGCAGCGTAGCCGGGGGGTGGGGCCAAGAGACCCAGTACTTC
TRBJ2-1,TRBV19,-,TRBD1,CASSVDRGVSMNEQFF,TGTGCCAGTAGTGTTGACAGGGGAGTAAGTATGAATGAGCAGTTCTTC
TRBJ2-1,TRBV5-4,-,-,CASSREAEPSYNEQFF,TGTGCCAGCAGTAGGGAGGCGGAACCTTCCTACAATGAGCAGTTCTTC
TRBJ2-5,TRBV7-9,-,TRBD1,CASSLPAGTGETQYF,TGTGCCAGCAGCTTACCGGCCGGGACAGGAGAGACCCAGTACTTC
TRBJ1-2,TRBV30,-,TRBD1,CAWSVPGQLPYGYTF,TGTGCCTGGAGTGTCCCGGGACAGCTGCCCTATGGCTACACCTTC
TRBJ1-3,TRBV7-8,-,-,CASRPQAGGNTIYF,TGTGCCAGCAGGCCTCAGGCGGGTGGAAACACCATATATTTT
TRBJ2-1,TRBV28,-,TRBD2,CASSVLAELYNEQFF,TGTGCCAGCAGTGTCCTAGCGGAGCTCTACAATGAGCAGTTCTTC
TRBJ2-3,TRBV29-1,-,TRBD2,CSVAGSGRDTQYF,TGCAGCGTTGCTGGGAGCGGGAGAGATACGCAGTATTTT
TRBJ1-5,TRBV2,-,TRBD1,CASSEPTGGGQPQHF,TGTGCCAGCAGTGAACCGACAGGGGGAGGGCAGCCCCAGCATTTT
TRBJ2-3,TRBV19,-,TRBD2,CASKRRSGTSTDTQYF,TGTGCCAGTAAACGTAGGAGCGGGACTAGCACAGATACGCAGTATTTT
TRBJ2-3,TRBV6-6,once,-,CATGRLASTDTQYF,TGTGCCACTGGGAGGCTAGCGAGCACAGATACGCAGTATTTT
TRBJ2-7,TRBV10-1,-,-,CASRLSGSEQYF,TGCGCCAGCAGGCTCAGCGGATCCGAGCAGTACTTC
TRBJ2-6,TRBV7-2,-,-,CASSLAGTSGANVLTF,TGTGCCAGCAGCTTAGCGGGGACCAGTGGGGCCAACGTCCTGACTTTC
TRBJ2-7,TRBV5-1,-,-,CASSSNYEQYF,TGCGCCAGCAGCAGCAACTACGAGCAGTACTTC
TRBJ2-3,TRBV11-3,-,TRBD1,CASSEPGTGSTDTQYF,TGTGCCAGCAGTGAACCCGGGACAGGGAGCACAGATACGCAGTATTTT
TRBJ2-7,TRBV7-9,-,-,CASSLVTGFYEQYF,TGTGCCAGCAGCTTAGTGACAGGATTCTACGAGCAGTACTTC
TRBJ2-2,TRBV7-7,-,-,CASSFSSPGRGTGELFF,TGTGCTAGCAGCTTCTCGTCACCAGGGCGCGGGACCGGGGAGCTGTTTTTT
TRBJ2-1,TRBV18,once,TRBD2,CASSSSGAYNEQFF,TGTGCCAGCTCTTCTAGCGGGGCCTACAATGAGCAGTTCTTC
TRBJ2-7,TRBV15,-,-,CATSRWDVYEQYF,TGTGCCACCAGCAGATGGGACGTCTACGAGCAGTACTTC
TRBJ2-7,TRBV4-1,-,-,CASSQFPPTGPLGEQYF,TGCGCCAGCAGCCAATTTCCCCCAACAGGGCCCCTAGGTGAGCAGTACTTC
TRBJ2-1,TRBV29-1,-,-,CSVGASLAGQYNEQFF,TGCAGCGTTGGAGCTAGCCTAGCCGGCCAATACAATGAGCAGTTCTTC
TRBJ2-7,TRBV19,-,-,CASSTIFSASYEQYF,TGTGCCAGTAGCACCATTTTCAGTGCCTCCTACGAGCAGTACTTC
TRBJ2-1,TRBV7-2,few,TRBD1,CASSSEQGRDEQFF,TGTGCCAGCAGCTCGGAACAGGGGCGGGATGAGCAGTTCTTC
TRBJ1-1,TRBV5-5,-,-,CASSLTTLNTEAFF,TGTGCCAGCAGCCTTACGACCTTGAACACTGAAGCTTTCTTT
TRBJ2-6,TRBV5-1,-,TRBD1,CASRDRLHRNSGANVLTF,TGCGCCAGCCGGGACAGGCTACATCGGAACTCTGGGGCCAACGTCCTGACTTTC
TRBJ2-7,TRBV27,-,-,CASSFGASHTYEQYF,TGTGCCAGCAGTTTCGGTGCGTCTCACACCTACGAGCAGTACTTC
TRBJ1-1,TRBV9,-,-,CASSVQGGPAEAFF,TGTGCCAGCAGCGTACAGGGAGGTCCCGCTGAAGCTTTCTTT
TRBJ2-7,TRBV6-1,-,-,CASSEAAGVRGEQYF,TGTGCCAGCAGTGAAGCTGCCGGGGTTCGGGGCGAGCAGTACTTC